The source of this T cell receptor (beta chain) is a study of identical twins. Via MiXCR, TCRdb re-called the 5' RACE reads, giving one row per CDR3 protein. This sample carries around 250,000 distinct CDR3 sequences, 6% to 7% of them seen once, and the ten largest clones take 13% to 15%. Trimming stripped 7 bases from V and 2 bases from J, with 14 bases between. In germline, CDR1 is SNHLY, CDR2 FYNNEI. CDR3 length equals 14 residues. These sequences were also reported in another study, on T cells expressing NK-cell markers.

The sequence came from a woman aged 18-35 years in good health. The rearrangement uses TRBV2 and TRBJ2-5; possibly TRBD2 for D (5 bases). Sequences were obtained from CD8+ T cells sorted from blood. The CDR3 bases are TGTGCCAGCACTGCGTTGGAGCGGCAAGAGACCCAGTACTTC. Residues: CASTALERQETQYF.